Listed here are 5 T cell receptor beta chains from one sample, sequenced in a study of identifying expanded T cells in peripheral blood. This table comes from immunoSEQ multiplex PCR, and its TCRdb copy is limited to in-frame clones, with some not included. Seen here are approximately 100,000 clones, about 87% observed once, and the top ten hold just under 8.5%. The sample consisted of blood. All receptors come from a person between 18 and 70 years old in good health.

The V gene is TRBV7-7, the J gene TRBJ2-5; possible D gene TRBD1, 5 bases. Trimming pared 1 base from V and 2 bases from J, leaving 11 bases between. There are 15 residues in the CDR3. CDR1 is SSHAT, CDR2 FNYEAQ, per germline (reference sequence). Here the CDR3 DNA reads TGTGCCAGCAGCTTAGGGGGCCAGCTTCAAGAGACCCAGTACTTC. It encodes CASSLGGQLQETQYF. Variable domain in full (rest from reference TRBV7-7 and TRBJ2-5): GAGVSQSPRYKVTKRGQDVTLRCDPISSHATLYWYQQALGQGPEFLTYFNYEAQPDKSGLPSDRFSAERPEGSISTLTIQRTEQRDSAMYRCASSLGGQLQETQYFGPGTRLLVL.

The J gene is TRBJ2-7, the V gene TRBV7-6, with 8 bases aligning to TRBD1. V gave up 4 bases and J gave up 1 base; unmatched junction bases: 6. Germline CDR1 reads SGHVS; CDR2 reads FNYEAQ. The CDR3 runs 15 residues. CDR3 region: CASSSQGQVSYEQYF. The CDR3 nucleotides read TGTGCCAGCAGCTCCCAGGGACAGGTTTCCTACGAGCAGTACTTC.

The chain has TRBV19 and TRBJ1-2; 8 bases match TRBD1. V was pared by 0 bases and J by 4 bases, with 4 bases of the junction left unmatched. The CDR3 length is 15 residues. CDR1 and CDR2 from the germline V gene are LNHDA and SQIVND (reference sequence). The CDR3 is CASSIDGQGRYGYTF. CDR3 nucleotides: TGTGCCAGTAGTATAGACGGACAGGGACGCTATGGCTACACCTTC.

This chain connects TRBV18 to TRBJ2-6, with D tentatively TRBD1 (5 bases). V was pared by 2 bases and J by 4 bases, with 15 bases between. Germline V gives CDR1 KGHSH, CDR2 LQKENI. The CDR3 totals 17 residues. CDR3 amino acids: CASSPTGSRTGANVLTF. CDR3 DNA sequence: TGTGCCAGCTCACCAACAGGCTCCCGAACCGGGGCCAACGTCCTGACTTTC. Based on the CDR3 plus reference TRBV18 and TRBJ2-6, the full variable domain is NAGVMQNPRHLVRRRGQEARLRCSPMKGHSHVYWYRQLPEEGLKFMVYLQKENIIDESGMPKERFSAEFPKEGPSILRIQQVVRGDSAAYFCASSPTGSRTGANVLTFGAGSRLTVL.

The chain carries TRBV5-1 and TRBJ2-3, with TRBD2 as a possible D gene (6 bases). Trimming left V 4 bases short and J 1 base short, with 13 bases between. From germline, CDR1 is SGHRS and CDR2 YFSETQ. The CDR3 consists of 15 residues. For the CDR3, the DNA is TGCGCCAGCAGCCCTGGGGTAGCGGGCACAGATACGCAGTATTTT. This sequence encodes CASSPGVAGTDTQYF.